These 13 T cell receptor beta chains share one sample of origin, sequenced in a study of hypomethylating agent response in myelodysplastic syndrome. TCRdb's copy holds only in-frame clones and misses some; the assay was immunoSEQ multiplex PCR. The repertoire has under 5,500 clones, approximately 82% of them found once; the top ten carry around 19%. The material was bone marrow, obtained before or after starting hypomethylating agent treatment for myelodysplastic syndrome (not recorded which). These receptors all stem from a human donor with myelodysplastic syndrome.

J is TRBJ2-6 and V is TRBV6-1; D is possibly TRBD1 (5 bases). The CDR3 has 18 residues. Per germline, CDR1 MNHNS and CDR2 SASEGT. Trimming stripped 2 bases from V and 0 bases from J, with 14 bases between. The CDR3 DNA follows: TGTGCCAGCAGTGAATACGGCAGGGCCAACTCTGGGGCCAACGTCCTGACTTTC. Its protein is CASSEYGRANSGANVLTF.

This rearrangement joins TRBV19 to TRBJ1-2, with D unclear. With 5 bases removed from V and 2 bases from J, the gap between germline ends came to 18 bases. There are 16 residues in the CDR3. Germline V gives CDR1 LNHDA, CDR2 SQIVND (reference sequence). This CDR3 is CASSATHAGLNYGYTF. The DNA of the CDR3 is TGTGCCAGTAGTGCCACACATGCCGGACTGAACTATGGCTACACCTTC.

This rearrangement joins TRBV15 to TRBJ2-2, with D maybe TRBD1 (6 bases). The CDR3 spans 17 residues. Deletions cut 10 bases from V and 0 bases from J, with 21 bases between. Germline assignment: CDR1 LNHNV and CDR2 YYDKDF (reference sequence). The CDR3 nucleotides read TGTGCCAGGGGACGCCAAAACAGGGTCCCGAACACCGGGGAGCTGTTTTTT. Its translation is CARGRQNRVPNTGELFF.

The table lists this clone with a few counts. V gene TRBV9 combines with J gene TRBJ1-4; 9 bases are a match to TRBD1. Germline trimming cut 3 bases from V and 7 bases from J; bases unmatched to any gene: 7. The CDR3 loop spans 15 amino acids. The germline V gene has CDR1 SGDLS and CDR2 YYNGEE. The CDR3 sequence is CASSATGGMSEKLFF. The DNA of the CDR3 is TGTGCCAGCAGCGCTACAGGGGGCATGAGTGAAAAACTGTTTTTT.

This sequence joins TRBV6-1 and TRBJ2-7; TRBD1 matches 9 bases. CDR1 and CDR2 (germline): MNHNS, SASEGT. The CDR3 runs to 15 residues. Losses at the gene ends were 6 bases for V and 4 bases for J; bases not matched to a gene: 10. The CDR3 reads CASREPGQGFYEQYF. CDR3 bases: TGTGCCAGCAGGGAGCCGGGACAGGGATTTTACGAGCAGTACTTC.

The V gene is TRBV6-1, the J gene TRBJ2-2; maybe TRBD1 (5 bases). Germline lookup yields CDR1 MNHNS and CDR2 SASEGT. V was cut by 2 bases and J by 0 bases, with 10 bases left in between. The CDR3 has 16 residues. CDR3 DNA sequence: TGTGCCAGCAGTGAAAGACAGTCCCCGAACACCGGGGAGCTGTTTTTT. This codes for CASSERQSPNTGELFF.

The chain joins TRBV27 to TRBJ1-2; D ambiguous. The ends were cut back, 4 bases at V and 2 bases at J, with 8 bases in the middle. The CDR3 has 13 residues. Germline-derived CDR1 and CDR2 are MNHEY and SMNVEV (reference sequence). In DNA, the CDR3 is TGTGCCAGCAGTTCTGCGGGGAACTATGGCTACACCTTC. Translation: CASSSAGNYGYTF.

The gene calls are TRBV5-4 and TRBJ2-2; maybe TRBD2 (6 bases). This CDR3 has 14 amino acids. The germline V gene has CDR1 SGHNT and CDR2 YYREEE (reference sequence). V lost 5 bases to trimming and J lost 5 bases, with 13 bases between them. As DNA, the CDR3 is TGTGCCAGCAGTTCCGGGGGTGGAACCGGGGAGCTGTTTTTT. It codes for CASSSGGGTGELFF.

V usage is TRBV5-1 and J usage is TRBJ1-2; D remains unclear. Looked up from germline, CDR1 is SGHRS and CDR2 is YFSETQ. The CDR3 totals 14 residues. Trimming cost V 0 bases and J 8 bases, with 14 bases left between them. The CDR3 reads CASSLVAGSQGYTF. The CDR3 DNA reads TGCGCCAGCAGCTTGGTAGCGGGCTCTCAGGGCTACACCTTC.

This clone was counted a single time. Additional DNA sequences in this sample encode the identical CDR3. The rearrangement joins TRBV29-1 to TRBJ2-7, with 11 bases fitting TRBD1. The CDR3 is 13 residues long. V shed 7 bases, J shed 4 bases, and the junction held 6 bases outside the gene matches. From germline, CDR1 is SQVTM and CDR2 ANQGSEA. The CDR3 nucleotides are TGCAGCGCTGGGCGGGACAGGGGGTACGAGCAGTACTTC. Translation: CSAGRDRGYEQYF.

This chain uses TRBV7-2 with TRBJ2-5, with a possible D match to TRBD2 (5 bases). The CDR3 has 16 amino acids. Looked up from germline, CDR1 is SGHTA and CDR2 is FQGNSA. V lost 4 bases and J 3 bases, leaving 18 bases between the germline ends. DNA for the CDR3: TGTGCCAGCAGCTCCCCCCGAGGGCGGGTCGAAGAGACCCAGTACTTC. Translated, it gives CASSSPRGRVEETQYF.

CDR3: CASSRGEQNTEAFF. As DNA, the CDR3 is TGTGCCAGCAGTCGGGGGGAGCAGAACACTGAAGCTTTCTTT. The rearrangement links TRBV6-1 to TRBJ1-1, with a weak D call TRBD1 (5 bases). V lost 5 bases and J lost 1, with 11 bases in between. This CDR3 comprises 14 residues. The germline V gene has CDR1 MNHNS and CDR2 SASEGT.

The rearrangement links TRBV10-3 to TRBJ1-2; 8 nucleotides agree with TRBD1. This CDR3 is built from 12 residues. In germline, CDR1 is ENHRY, CDR2 SYGVKD. V was pared by 4 bases and J by 12 bases, with 7 bases of the junction left unmatched. The CDR3 bases are TGTGCCATCAGTGCGGACAGGGCCGGCGACACCTTC. Translation: CAISADRAGDTF.